This T cell receptor (beta chain) was documented in a study of shared clonotypes between healthy human individuals. Whole-study results and caveats: Few donors limited the genetic and exposure-history diversity represented.

Germline assignment: CDR1 SGHTA and CDR2 FQGTGA. CDR3 length: 13 residues. Trimming took off 4 bases at V and 1 base at J, with 7 bases between the two ends. As to this clone: The antigen is unknown. The same CDR3 is also encoded by other DNA sequences in this sample.

Sequenced by immunoSEQ multiplex PCR; TCRdb stores in-frame clones only, minus some. Seen here are more than 900,000 clones, about four fifths observed once, and the top ten hold roughly 0.55%. This TCR derives from a man between 18 and 29 years old in good health. Some clones in this sample may be carry-over from other donors' samples. Sequencing was done on a sample of memory CD4+ T cells from PBMCs. Subset given: CD45RA-negative fraction. The rearrangement links TRBV7-3 to TRBJ1-1, with a tentative D call TRBD1 (5 bases). The CDR3 coding sequence is TGTGCCAGCAGCTCCGGGGGGAACACTGAAGCTTTCTTT. It encodes CASSSGGNTEAFF.